Presented here are 31 T cell receptor beta chains from one specimen sequenced in a study of T cell repertoires in cytomegalovirus infection. TCRdb analysed the reads with MiXCR anew, one entry per CDR3 protein. The top ten clones hold 30% to 40% of a sample with 200,000 or so distinct CDR3 sequences, approximately 30% of them seen once. The sample consisted of PBMCs. The receptors derive from a human donor in good health (CMV status not recorded). Some clones in this sample may be carry-over from other donors' samples.

In its sample, this clonotype was seen many times. J is TRBJ2-5 and V is TRBV7-2; the match to TRBD1 covers 8 bases. V was clipped by 3 bases and J by 5 bases; unmatched bases: 8. Germline V CDR1 and CDR2: SGHTA, FQGNSA. This CDR3 has 15 amino acids. The CDR3 nucleotides are TGTGCCAGCAGCTTCCAGGACAGGGTGTTTGAGACCCAGTACTTC. It is translated as CASSFQDRVFETQYF. The complete variable domain, with remaining parts taken from reference TRBV7-2 and TRBJ2-5, reads GAGVSQSPSNKVTEKGKDVELRCDPISGHTALYWYRQSLGQGLEFLIYFQGNSAPDKSGLPSDRFSAERTGGSVSTLTIQRTQQEDSAVYLCASSFQDRVFETQYFGPGTRLLVL.

This clonotype showed up just a few times. The chain joins TRBV7-2 to TRBJ1-3; D remains unclear. This CDR3 is 14 amino acids long. CDR1 is SGHTA, CDR2 FQGNSA, per germline. The V end lost 7 bases, the J end lost 0 bases, and 10 bases lay between the germline ends. The CDR3 bases are TGTGCCAGCATCGACACTACCTCTGGAAACACCATATATTTT. This sequence encodes CASIDTTSGNTIYF. Supplemented by reference TRBV7-2 and TRBJ1-3, the full variable domain reads GAGVSQSPSNKVTEKGKDVELRCDPISGHTALYWYRQSLGQGLEFLIYFQGNSAPDKSGLPSDRFSAERTGGSVSTLTIQRTQQEDSAVYLCASIDTTSGNTIYFGEGSWLTVV.

J is TRBJ1-4 and V is TRBV7-2, with D unresolved. Germline-derived CDR1 and CDR2 are SGHTA and FQGNSA. The CDR3 has 14 residues. With 1 base removed from V and 10 bases from J, the gap between germline ends came to 13 bases. The CDR3: CASSLGRGNGKLFF. CDR3 DNA sequence: TGTGCCAGCAGCTTAGGCCGTGGGAACGGAAAACTGTTTTTT.

The chain uses TRBV11-2 and TRBJ2-7; D may be TRBD1 or TRBD2 (6 bases each). The CDR3 is 16 amino acids. With 0 bases removed from V and 3 bases from J, the gap between germline ends came to 15 bases. CDR1 and CDR2 (germline): SGHAT, FQNNGV. Here the CDR3 DNA reads TGTGCCAGCAGCTTAGATTTGGTAGGGGGGAACTACGAGCAGTACTTC. Encoded protein: CASSLDLVGGNYEQYF.

This rearrangement joins TRBV15 to TRBJ1-4; D not resolved. V lost 2 bases and J 8 bases, leaving 21 bases between the germline ends. This CDR3 is built from 17 residues. Germline V gives CDR1 LNHNV, CDR2 YYDKDF (reference sequence). The CDR3 reads CATSRPSRTSRAEKLFF. CDR3 bases: TGTGCCACCAGCAGACCATCCAGGACCTCCCGGGCGGAAAAACTGTTTTTT.

This clonotype has a count of ten or more. The chain uses TRBV7-2 and TRBJ2-3, with 9 bases lining up with TRBD2. V dropped 4 bases and J dropped 2; count of bases not matched to a gene: 16. CDR3 length equals 19 residues. Germline assignment: CDR1 SGHTA and CDR2 FQGNSA. The CDR3 region has the DNA TGTGCCAGCAGCTCCATCGCCAAAGTGGCGGGGGGGTCCACAGATACGCAGTATTTT. Translated: CASSSIAKVAGGSTDTQYF. Looking up the rest from reference TRBV7-2 and TRBJ2-3 gives the full variable domain: GAGVSQSPSNKVTEKGKDVELRCDPISGHTALYWYRQSLGQGLEFLIYFQGNSAPDKSGLPSDRFSAERTGGSVSTLTIQRTQQEDSAVYLCASSSIAKVAGGSTDTQYFGPGTRLTVL.

This clonotype was recorded at least ten times. The genes are TRBV7-8 and TRBJ1-3; 7 nucleotides line up with TRBD1. CDR1 and CDR2 (germline): SGHVS, FQNEAQ. The CDR3 length is 16 residues. With 5 bases clipped from V and 8 bases from J, the junction kept 15 bases outside the gene matches. The CDR3 DNA reads TGTGCCAGCAGCGCCCGACAGGGACTAACCTCGGACACCATATATTTT. It is translated as CASSARQGLTSDTIYF.

This chain connects TRBV5-1 to TRBJ1-6; D is unclear. In germline, CDR1 is SGHRS, CDR2 YFSETQ. V dropped 1 base and J dropped 1 base, with 9 bases sitting between them. The CDR3 sequence is 16 residues long. The CDR3 is CASSLPGGSYNSPLHF. The CDR3 DNA is TGCGCCAGCAGCTTGCCCGGCGGGTCCTATAATTCACCCCTCCACTTT.

The chain has TRBV9 and TRBJ1-2; D gene ambiguous. CDR3 length: 13 residues. The germline V gene encodes CDR1 SGDLS and CDR2 YYNGEE. V was cut by 0 bases and J by 5 bases, with 8 bases left in between. The CDR3 nucleotides read TGTGCCAGCAGCGTAGGAGCCCAGTATGGCTACACCTTC. It specifies CASSVGAQYGYTF.

This clonotype was observed a handful of times. The genes are TRBV5-6 and TRBJ1-4; perhaps TRBD1 as D (5 bases). Germline CDR1 is SGHDT and CDR2 is YYEEEE. The CDR3 totals 13 residues. Trimming pared 4 bases from V and 8 bases from J, leaving 12 bases between. In nucleotides, the CDR3 is TGTGCCAGCAGCGGGGCCCGGGACGAAAAACTGTTTTTT. It is translated as CASSGARDEKLFF.

V and J are TRBV15 and TRBJ1-4; 9 bases map to TRBD1. The CDR3 is made up of 14 amino acids. Looked up from germline, CDR1 is LNHNV and CDR2 is YYDKDF (reference sequence). V shed 5 bases and J 8 bases; nucleotides not matched to a gene: 6. The CDR3 nucleotides read TGTGCCACCAGCCCGGGACAGGGCGGAGAAAAACTGTTTTTT. Encoded protein: CATSPGQGGEKLFF.

This clonotype was seen repeatedly, ten times or more. The gene calls are TRBV7-8 and TRBJ2-7; 7 bases align to TRBD2. Losses at the gene ends were 4 bases for V and 2 bases for J; bases not matched to a gene: 8. CDR1 and CDR2 from the germline V gene are SGHVS and FQNEAQ. CDR3 length: 15 residues. The DNA of the CDR3 is TGTGCCAGCAGCTCTTATCTAGCGGCGACCTACGAGCAGTACTTC. This translates into CASSSYLAATYEQYF.

This chain joins TRBV13 and TRBJ2-3; tentatively, D is TRBD1 (6 bases). V was cut by 5 bases and J by 3 bases, with 18 bases left in between. This CDR3 has 16 amino acids. The germline V gene has CDR1 PRHDT and CDR2 FYEKMQ (reference sequence). The CDR3 sequence: CASSARTVGRTDTQYF. In DNA, the CDR3 is TGTGCCAGCAGCGCCCGGACAGTAGGTAGAACAGATACGCAGTATTTT.

This clonotype has more than one count but fewer than ten. This chain uses TRBV12-3 or TRBV12-4 with TRBJ1-1, with 7 bases fitting TRBD1. The V segment lost 7 bases and the J segment 4 bases; nucleotides outside the gene matches: 9. CDR3 length: 14 residues. This CDR3 reads CASIPTGSGTEAFF. The DNA of the CDR3 is TGTGCCAGCATACCGACAGGGTCTGGCACTGAAGCTTTCTTT.

The chain uses TRBV6-6 and TRBJ2-2; 9 bases agree with TRBD1. The junction had 10 bases not matched to a gene; V was cut back by 6 bases and J by 2 bases. The CDR3 is made up of 17 amino acids. In germline, CDR1 is MNHNY, CDR2 SVGAGI (reference sequence). The DNA for the CDR3 is TGTGCCAGCAGGCTTTACCGGGACAGGGATAACACCGGGGAGCTGTTTTTT. Protein product: CASRLYRDRDNTGELFF.

In its sample, this clonotype was seen a few times. The chain is built from TRBV11-2 and TRBJ2-5; unclear D gene. This CDR3 has 15 residues. Germline-derived CDR1 and CDR2 are SGHAT and FQNNGV. Trimming cost V 0 bases and J 2 bases, with 10 bases left between them. The DNA for the CDR3 is TGTGCCAGCAGCTTAGATGTCGGCCGGCAAGAGACCCAGTACTTC. This codes for CASSLDVGRQETQYF.

This rearrangement joins TRBV28 to TRBJ1-2; the D is unclear. Per the germline V gene, CDR1 is MDHEN and CDR2 is SYDVKM. Trimming left V 1 base short and J 3 bases short, with 9 bases between. The CDR3 extends over 14 amino acids. The CDR3 region is CASSLSGPDYGYTF. The CDR3 DNA sequence: TGTGCCAGCAGTTTATCCGGCCCTGACTATGGCTACACCTTC.

The chain has TRBV29-1 and TRBJ1-6, with D unclear. Germline assignment: CDR1 SQVTM and CDR2 ANQGSEA. This CDR3 has 13 residues. V lost 4 bases and J lost 6, with 10 bases in between. The CDR3, as DNA: TGCAGCGTTGCCCACTCAGTTAATTCACCCCTCCACTTT. It encodes CSVAHSVNSPLHF.

In the case of this clonotype: This sequence may be a read error, since a much larger clone differs from it by one base. This sequence joins TRBV7-2 and TRBJ1-2; 7 bases map to TRBD1. The CDR3 has 13 amino acids. From germline, CDR1 is SGHTA and CDR2 FQGNSA. CDR3 DNA sequence: TGTGCCAGCAGCTTGACAGGGAGCTATTGCTACACCTTC. Translation gives CASSLTGSYCYTF.

The V gene is TRBV6-8, the J gene TRBJ2-1; D may be TRBD1 or TRBD2 (5 bases each). The CDR3 is made up of 16 amino acids. The V and J ends lost 0 bases and 2 bases respectively, with 11 bases between them. Germline assignment: CDR1 MNHGY and CDR2 SAAAGT. The CDR3 bases are TGTGCCAGCAGTTACTCCGGGACCCCTCCCTACAATGAGCAGTTCTTC. Amino acid sequence: CASSYSGTPPYNEQFF.

The chain is built from TRBV6-4 and TRBJ2-1; tentatively, D is TRBD1 or TRBD2 (5 bases each). CDR1 is MRHNA and CDR2 is SNTAGT in the germline V gene. The CDR3 covers 16 residues. Trimming took off 6 bases at V and 0 bases at J, with 15 bases between the two ends. The CDR3 nucleotides read TGTGCCAGCAGCCCTTGGGACGGCAGCTCCTACAATGAGCAGTTCTTC. Translating gives CASSPWDGSSYNEQFF.

This chain uses TRBV6-1 with TRBJ1-2, with no clear D. This CDR3 is 11 amino acids long. V lost 11 bases and J lost 5, with 12 bases in between. The germline CDR1 and CDR2 sequences are MNHNS and SASEGT. CDR3 loop: CAGYGSYGYTF. CDR3 coding DNA: TGTGCCGGATATGGATCGTATGGCTACACCTTC.

This clonotype showed up just once. The J gene is TRBJ2-1, the V gene TRBV4-2; either TRBD1 or TRBD2 may supply D (5 bases each). The CDR3 spans 14 residues. Germline CDR1 LGHNA, CDR2 YNFKEQ. Trimming pared 2 bases from V and 8 bases from J, leaving 13 bases between. CDR3 bases: TGTGCCAGCAGCCAATTGAGGGGCTTGGATGAGCAGTTCTTC. Translated, it gives CASSQLRGLDEQFF.

This clonotype appeared a few times. V usage is TRBV12-3 or TRBV12-4 and J usage is TRBJ2-1, with D maybe TRBD2 (5 bases). The CDR3 runs to 14 residues. Trimming left V 7 bases short and J 0 bases short, with 10 bases between. The CDR3 region is CASTTRRSYNEQFF. The CDR3 DNA is TGTGCCAGCACAACTAGGCGCTCCTACAATGAGCAGTTCTTC.

CDR3 coding DNA: TGTGCCAGCAGCACCGATCTCTGGGATGAAAAACTGTTTTTT. It specifies CASSTDLWDEKLFF. This chain joins TRBV7-2 and TRBJ1-4; D is uncertain. Germline values: CDR1 SGHTA, CDR2 FQGNSA. The CDR3 is made up of 14 amino acids. The V end lost 5 bases, the J end lost 6 bases, and 13 bases lay between the germline ends.

The gene calls are TRBV19 and TRBJ1-1, with D perhaps TRBD1 (5 bases). V lost 7 bases and J lost 4, with 7 bases in between. CDR1 is LNHDA, CDR2 SQIVND, per germline (reference sequence). This CDR3 region has 11 residues. The CDR3 loop is CASKGVTEAFF. The CDR3 bases are TGTGCCAGTAAAGGGGTCACTGAAGCTTTCTTT.

This clonotype appeared a single time. This chain links TRBV19 with TRBJ1-2; D is undetermined. Germline CDR1 reads LNHDA; CDR2 reads SQIVND (reference sequence). The V end was cut by 7 bases, the J end by 6 bases, with 12 bases between. The CDR3 has 12 amino acids. This chain's CDR3 is CASTPGSHGYTF. The CDR3 DNA reads TGTGCCAGTACCCCTGGCAGCCATGGCTACACCTTC.

The rearrangement joins TRBV11-1 to TRBJ2-7; 10 bases fit TRBD1. Trimming removed 5 bases from V and 5 bases from J; junction bases left unmatched: 6. CDR3 length: 14 amino acids. CDR1 and CDR2 (germline): SGHAT, FQDESV (reference sequence). The CDR3 DNA reads as TGTGCCAGCAGCACCTGGGGACAGGGGAACGAGCAGTACTTC. Protein product: CASSTWGQGNEQYF.

V is TRBV2 and J is TRBJ1-2; 8 bases fit TRBD1. The CDR3 runs 14 residues. Germline values: CDR1 SNHLY, CDR2 FYNNEI. Trimming cost V 1 base and J 8 bases; bases outside gene matches: 6. In nucleotides, the CDR3 is TGTGCCAGCAGTGAAGGGACAGGGTCCGGCGGCTACACCTTC. Its translation is CASSEGTGSGGYTF.

The J gene is TRBJ2-5, the V gene TRBV20-1; no definite D call. The CDR3 covers 13 residues. V lost 3 bases to trimming and J lost 1 base, with 9 bases between them. Germline CDR1 DFQATT, CDR2 SNEGSKA (reference sequence). The DNA of the CDR3 is TGCAGTGCTAGGGATCATCGCCAAGAGACCCAGTACTTC. This translates into CSARDHRQETQYF.

This clonotype was seen a handful of times. This chain links TRBV28 with TRBJ1-2; D is unclear. CDR1 and CDR2 from the germline V gene are MDHEN and SYDVKM. Trimming took off 4 bases at V and 4 bases at J, with 4 bases between the two ends. The CDR3 extends over 11 amino acids. CDR3 sequence: CASSSLYGYTF. As DNA, the CDR3 is TGTGCCAGCAGTTCCCTCTATGGCTACACCTTC.